This TCR beta chain is from a study of blood T cells in healthy people across ages. Across the whole study: Template-switching capture recovered about one barcoded beta molecule per two T cells.

Study-wide points: The CMV status of each donor remained undetermined, and this could have confounded shifts in expanded clonotypes.

A second PCR of roughly 7 to 11 cycles used a sample-barcoded 5' primer and a J-beta primer mix. The template-switch adaptor, which had 12 random nucleotides, put a tag on each cDNA molecule. TCRdb ran MiXCR on the 5' RACE reads and lists one entry per CDR3 protein. The sample includes 630,000 or so distinct CDR3 sequences, less than 35% seen only once; the top ten take 15% to 19%. After removal of 10 bases from V and 4 bases from J, the junction contained 6 bases not matched to a gene. Germline CDR1 LNHDA, CDR2 SQIVND (reference sequence). The length of the CDR3 is 13 residues. The sample holds a few counts of this clonotype. The antigen is unknown.

V gene TRBV19 combines with J gene TRBJ2-2; TRBD1 aligns across 7 bases. This TCR came from a woman older than 75 in good health. Specimen: blood. CDR3 sequence (DNA): TGTGCCATCAGACAGGGTGGCACCGGGGAGCTGTTTTTT. This gives the protein CAIRQGGTGELFF.